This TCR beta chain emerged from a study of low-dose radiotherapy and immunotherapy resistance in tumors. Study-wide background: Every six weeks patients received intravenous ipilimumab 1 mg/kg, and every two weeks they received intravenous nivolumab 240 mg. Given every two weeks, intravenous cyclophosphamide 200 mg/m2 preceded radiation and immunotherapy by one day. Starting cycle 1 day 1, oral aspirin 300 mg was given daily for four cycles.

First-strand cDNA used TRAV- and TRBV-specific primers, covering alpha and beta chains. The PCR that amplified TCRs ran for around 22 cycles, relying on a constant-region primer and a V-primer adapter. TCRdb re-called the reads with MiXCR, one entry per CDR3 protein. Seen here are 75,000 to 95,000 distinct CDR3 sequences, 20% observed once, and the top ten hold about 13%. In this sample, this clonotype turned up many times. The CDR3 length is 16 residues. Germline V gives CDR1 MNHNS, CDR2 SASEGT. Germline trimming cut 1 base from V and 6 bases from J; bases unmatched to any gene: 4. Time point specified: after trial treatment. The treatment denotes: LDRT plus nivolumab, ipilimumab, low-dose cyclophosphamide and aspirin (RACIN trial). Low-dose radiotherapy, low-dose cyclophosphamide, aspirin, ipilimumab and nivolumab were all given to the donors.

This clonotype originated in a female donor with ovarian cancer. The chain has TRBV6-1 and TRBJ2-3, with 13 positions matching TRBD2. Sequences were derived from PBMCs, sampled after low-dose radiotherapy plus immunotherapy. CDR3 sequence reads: CASSEGTSGSLDTQYF. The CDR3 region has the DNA TGTGCCAGCAGTGAAGGGACTAGCGGGAGTTTGGATACGCAGTATTTT.